Below, one TCR beta chain is given with its context. The sample holds a few counts of this clonotype. Its binding antigen is unknown. Base qualities were left out, and no much larger clone turns up one base away. This entry belongs to a study of response to subunit inactivated influenza vaccine (dated by TCRdb to 2017 to 2018). Context from the whole study: Deep quantitative T cell receptor repertoire profiling was used in the study to track responses to a trivalent subunit inactivated influenza vaccine. On the study overall, not on this receptor specifically: The authors suggested that each seasonal influenza vaccination may recruit only a limited number of new T cells.

The library was prepared using RT-PCR. Sequencing was carried out with an Illumina HiSeq 2500. TCRdb reran the public reads through fastp at Q25 and MiXCR, keeping productive beta chains. Entries that share a CDR3 protein sequence are merged under the most common genes and DNA. This sample holds around 490,000 distinct CDR3 sequences; 7.5% to 8.5% were observed only once. Of the sample, 13% is held by the ten largest clones. The CDR3 runs 15 residues from the cysteine to the phenylalanine. Only the CDR3 DNA is retained, 45 bases long and in frame from the first base. According to the germline V gene, CDR1 reads KGHSH and CDR2 reads LQKENI. Trimming removed 6 bases from V and 7 bases from J; the gene matches leave 9 bases unexplained.

The material was PBMCs from blood, obtained about 24 months after vaccination. The TCR was taken from a man aged 45-69 years who received an inactivated influenza vaccine. Donor details come from another sample of the same person, matched by shared clones. This chain joins TRBV18 to TRBJ1-6; 7 central nucleotides agree with TRBD1. The CDR3 reads as follows: CASSPRDSQNSPLHF. Read as DNA, the sequence is TGTGCCAGCTCGCCCCGGGACAGTCAGAATTCACCCCTCCACTTT.